These T cell receptor beta chains were read from a single sample in a study of beta chain features in type 1 diabetes. Sequenced by immunoSEQ multiplex PCR; TCRdb stores in-frame clones only, minus some. The data show some 350,000 clones, 9.6% seen once. Specimen: central memory CD4+ T cells from blood. These receptors all stem from a man aged 25-40 years with type 1 diabetes. Each CDR3 is given with its conserved first and last residue. The D gene is left open where the match is weak. Clone sizes are given selectively: once, few, many, or a class where the clone is expanded.

j_call: TRBJ1-5
v_call: TRBV28
clone_size: -
d_call: TRBD1
cdr3_aa: CASSTLGQGVRGQPQHF
cdr3_nt: TGTGCCAGCAGTACACTCGGACAGGGGGTGAGGGGACAGCCCCAGCATTTT

j_call: TRBJ2-5
v_call: TRBV11-1
clone_size: -
d_call: -
cdr3_aa: CASSIVTAWDSLLETQYF
cdr3_nt: TGTGCCAGCAGCATCGTCACCGCCTGGGACTCCCTCCTGGAGACCCAGTACTTC

j_call: TRBJ2-7
v_call: TRBV30
clone_size: -
d_call: -
cdr3_aa: CAWIGGTRSYEQYF
cdr3_nt: TGTGCCTGGATCGGCGGGACAAGATCCTACGAGCAGTACTTC

j_call: TRBJ1-2
v_call: TRBV7-2
clone_size: few
d_call: -
cdr3_aa: CASSRENYGYTF
cdr3_nt: TGTGCCAGCAGCCGGGAGAACTATGGCTACACCTTC

j_call: TRBJ2-7
v_call: TRBV7-7
clone_size: few
d_call: -
cdr3_aa: CASSSTTDSYEQYF
cdr3_nt: TGTGCTAGCAGCTCGACGACAGATTCCTACGAGCAGTACTTC

j_call: TRBJ1-1
v_call: TRBV4-3
clone_size: many
d_call: -
cdr3_aa: CASSQDWDMRNTEAFF
cdr3_nt: TGCGCCAGCAGCCAAGATTGGGACATGAGGAACACTGAAGCTTTCTTT

j_call: TRBJ2-7
v_call: TRBV4-3
clone_size: -
d_call: TRBD2
cdr3_aa: CASSQTFGTSGKYEQYF
cdr3_nt: TGCGCCAGCAGCCAAACCTTCGGGACTAGCGGAAAGTACGAGCAGTACTTC

j_call: TRBJ2-4
v_call: TRBV28
clone_size: -
d_call: TRBD1
cdr3_aa: CASSFSTGERNIQYF
cdr3_nt: TGTGCCAGCAGTTTCTCGACAGGGGAACGAAACATTCAGTACTTC

j_call: TRBJ2-3
v_call: TRBV7-9
clone_size: many
d_call: -
cdr3_aa: CASSLAITDTQYF
cdr3_nt: TGTGCCAGCAGCTTAGCAATTACGGATACGCAGTATTTT

j_call: TRBJ2-1
v_call: TRBV2
clone_size: many
d_call: TRBD2
cdr3_aa: CASSPSTSGSYNEQFF
cdr3_nt: TGTGCCAGCAGCCCTTCGACTAGCGGTTCCTACAATGAGCAGTTCTTC

j_call: TRBJ2-4
v_call: TRBV7-9
clone_size: -
d_call: TRBD1
cdr3_aa: CASSLRGGGKNIQYF
cdr3_nt: TGTGCCAGCAGCTTAAGAGGGGGCGGAAAAAACATTCAGTACTTC

j_call: TRBJ2-3
v_call: TRBV27
clone_size: few
d_call: TRBD2
cdr3_aa: CAVGGDTQYF
cdr3_nt: TGTGCCGTCGGGGGGGATACGCAGTATTTT

j_call: TRBJ2-7
v_call: TRBV9
clone_size: -
d_call: TRBD2
cdr3_aa: CASSGTSGGSYEQYF
cdr3_nt: TGTGCCAGCAGCGGGACTAGCGGAGGCTCCTACGAGCAGTACTTC

j_call: TRBJ2-1
v_call: TRBV4-3
clone_size: many
d_call: TRBD1
cdr3_aa: CASSQGDRYNEQFF
cdr3_nt: TGCGCCAGCAGCCAAGGGGACAGGTACAATGAGCAGTTCTTC

j_call: TRBJ2-7
v_call: TRBV18
clone_size: -
d_call: -
cdr3_aa: CASSLPGRISYEQYF
cdr3_nt: TGTGCCAGCTCACTACCCGGACGTATTTCCTACGAGCAGTACTTC

j_call: TRBJ1-1
v_call: TRBV5-1
clone_size: -
d_call: TRBD1
cdr3_aa: CASSLAGTGNTEAFF
cdr3_nt: TGCGCCAGCAGCTTGGCCGGGACAGGAAACACTGAAGCTTTCTTT

j_call: TRBJ1-1
v_call: TRBV27
clone_size: few
d_call: -
cdr3_aa: CASRGSRAEDTEAFF
cdr3_nt: TGTGCCAGCAGGGGGTCACGGGCGGAGGACACTGAAGCTTTCTTT

j_call: TRBJ1-1
v_call: TRBV28
clone_size: many
d_call: -
cdr3_aa: CASSLLDTVNTEAFF
cdr3_nt: TGTGCCAGCAGTTTATTGGACACAGTGAACACTGAAGCTTTCTTT

j_call: TRBJ2-7
v_call: TRBV10-3
clone_size: -
d_call: TRBD1
cdr3_aa: CAITPDRGLTYEQYF
cdr3_nt: TGTGCCATCACCCCGGACAGGGGCCTTACCTACGAGCAGTACTTC

j_call: TRBJ2-1
v_call: TRBV28
clone_size: few
d_call: -
cdr3_aa: CASSRWVGRVRDNEQFF
cdr3_nt: TGTGCCAGCAGCCGTTGGGTGGGAAGGGTTCGGGACAATGAGCAGTTCTTC

j_call: TRBJ2-5
v_call: TRBV5-6
clone_size: -
d_call: -
cdr3_aa: CASSLRRETQYF
cdr3_nt: TGTGCCAGCAGCTTGCGGAGGGAGACCCAGTACTTC

j_call: TRBJ1-1
v_call: TRBV11-2
clone_size: few
d_call: -
cdr3_aa: CASSSTSGNTEAFF
cdr3_nt: TGTGCCAGCAGCTCAACGTCGGGGAACACTGAAGCTTTCTTT

j_call: TRBJ1-1
v_call: TRBV6-5
clone_size: -
d_call: -
cdr3_aa: CASSGQANTEAFF
cdr3_nt: TGTGCCAGCAGCGGTCAGGCTAACACTGAAGCTTTCTTT

j_call: TRBJ2-1
v_call: TRBV5-1
clone_size: -
d_call: TRBD2
cdr3_aa: CASSPSGIYYNEQFF
cdr3_nt: TGCGCCAGCAGCCCTAGCGGGATTTATTACAATGAGCAGTTCTTC

j_call: TRBJ1-2
v_call: TRBV15
clone_size: few
d_call: TRBD1
cdr3_aa: CATSRVADRGGYTF
cdr3_nt: TGTGCCACCAGCAGAGTAGCGGACAGGGGTGGCTACACCTTC

j_call: TRBJ1-1
v_call: TRBV5-1
clone_size: -
d_call: -
cdr3_aa: CASSFWGDGRSEAFF
cdr3_nt: TGCGCCAGCAGCTTTTGGGGGGACGGAAGATCTGAAGCTTTCTTT

j_call: TRBJ1-1
v_call: TRBV19
clone_size: -
d_call: -
cdr3_aa: CASSDWPQGMNTEAFF
cdr3_nt: TGTGCCAGTAGTGACTGGCCCCAGGGGATGAACACTGAAGCTTTCTTT

j_call: TRBJ1-4
v_call: TRBV30
clone_size: -
d_call: -
cdr3_aa: CAWARSTNEKLFF
cdr3_nt: TGTGCCTGGGCCAGGTCAACGAATGAAAAACTGTTTTTT

j_call: TRBJ2-3
v_call: TRBV29-1
clone_size: -
d_call: TRBD1
cdr3_aa: CSVEGTTGGGPTDTQYF
cdr3_nt: TGCAGCGTTGAGGGAACGACAGGGGGGGGACCCACAGATACGCAGTATTTT

j_call: TRBJ1-2
v_call: TRBV7-2
clone_size: -
d_call: -
cdr3_aa: CASSLVSGLDYGYTF
cdr3_nt: TGTGCCAGCAGCTTAGTGTCGGGGCTAGACTATGGCTACACCTTC

j_call: TRBJ1-2
v_call: TRBV7-9
clone_size: -
d_call: -
cdr3_aa: CASSLELKVAGRGYTF
cdr3_nt: TGTGCCAGCAGCTTGGAATTGAAAGTGGCTGGGCGCGGCTACACCTTC

j_call: TRBJ2-1
v_call: TRBV11-1
clone_size: many
d_call: TRBD1
cdr3_aa: CASRDREVYNEQFF
cdr3_nt: TGTGCCAGCAGGGACAGGGAAGTCTACAATGAGCAGTTCTTC

j_call: TRBJ1-4
v_call: TRBV4-2
clone_size: -
d_call: -
cdr3_aa: CASSQAQRAGPEKLFF
cdr3_nt: TGTGCCAGCAGCCAAGCACAAAGGGCCGGCCCTGAAAAACTGTTTTTT

j_call: TRBJ2-7
v_call: TRBV28
clone_size: -
d_call: TRBD2
cdr3_aa: CASSASGLVEQYF
cdr3_nt: TGTGCCAGCAGTGCTAGCGGTCTCGTCGAGCAGTACTTC

j_call: TRBJ2-1
v_call: TRBV30
clone_size: many
d_call: TRBD2
cdr3_aa: CAWKPWTSGVYNEQFF
cdr3_nt: TGTGCCTGGAAGCCATGGACTAGCGGGGTCTACAATGAGCAGTTCTTC

j_call: TRBJ2-4
v_call: TRBV27
clone_size: -
d_call: TRBD2
cdr3_aa: CASSPLGLAGVKNIQYF
cdr3_nt: TGTGCCAGCAGCCCTTTAGGACTAGCGGGAGTCAAAAACATTCAGTACTTC

j_call: TRBJ1-1
v_call: TRBV10-1
clone_size: once
d_call: -
cdr3_aa: CASSLRVDTEAFF
cdr3_nt: TGCGCCAGCAGCTTGCGGGTGGACACTGAAGCTTTCTTT

j_call: TRBJ1-5
v_call: TRBV19
clone_size: -
d_call: -
cdr3_aa: CASSMVHTQLNQPQHF
cdr3_nt: TGTGCCAGTAGTATGGTCCACACACAACTGAATCAGCCCCAGCATTTT

j_call: TRBJ1-5
v_call: TRBV28
clone_size: few
d_call: TRBD1
cdr3_aa: CASSTQGAGYQPQHF
cdr3_nt: TGTGCCAGCAGCACACAGGGGGCTGGTTATCAGCCCCAGCATTTT

j_call: TRBJ2-3
v_call: TRBV9
clone_size: few
d_call: TRBD1
cdr3_aa: CASRPQGSDTQYF
cdr3_nt: TGTGCCAGCAGACCACAGGGGTCAGATACGCAGTATTTT

j_call: TRBJ1-1
v_call: TRBV18
clone_size: -
d_call: -
cdr3_aa: CASSPLGSNTEAFF
cdr3_nt: TGTGCCAGCTCACCTTTGGGATCTAACACTGAAGCTTTCTTT

j_call: TRBJ2-3
v_call: TRBV7-2
clone_size: many
d_call: -
cdr3_aa: CASSFERQGLLSTDTQYF
cdr3_nt: TGTGCCAGCAGCTTCGAACGACAGGGACTACTTAGCACAGATACGCAGTATTTT

j_call: TRBJ2-7
v_call: TRBV5-1
clone_size: few
d_call: TRBD2
cdr3_aa: CASNLGSGTSGAEQYF
cdr3_nt: TGCGCCAGCAACCTCGGATCCGGGACTAGCGGCGCGGAGCAGTACTTC

j_call: TRBJ1-5
v_call: TRBV19
clone_size: -
d_call: TRBD1
cdr3_aa: CASVPGQLYSNQPQHF
cdr3_nt: TGTGCCAGCGTACCGGGACAGCTTTATAGCAATCAGCCCCAGCATTTT

j_call: TRBJ2-1
v_call: TRBV2
clone_size: many
d_call: -
cdr3_aa: CASRGASYNEQFF
cdr3_nt: TGTGCCAGCCGGGGAGCCTCCTACAATGAGCAGTTCTTC

j_call: TRBJ2-1
v_call: TRBV5-1
clone_size: -
d_call: -
cdr3_aa: CASSPGGDNEQFF
cdr3_nt: TGCGCCAGCAGCCCGGGGGGCGACAATGAGCAGTTCTTC

j_call: TRBJ2-7
v_call: TRBV6-1
clone_size: few
d_call: -
cdr3_aa: CASSNEGFREQYF
cdr3_nt: TGTGCCAGCAGTAACGAAGGGTTCAGGGAGCAGTACTTC

j_call: TRBJ2-7
v_call: TRBV25-1
clone_size: few
d_call: -
cdr3_aa: CASSPQGRVGDYEQYF
cdr3_nt: TGTGCCAGCAGCCCACAGGGGAGGGTCGGGGACTACGAGCAGTACTTC

j_call: TRBJ1-5
v_call: TRBV13
clone_size: many
d_call: -
cdr3_aa: CASSLDEGPQHF
cdr3_nt: TGTGCCAGCAGCTTAGATGAAGGGCCCCAGCATTTT

j_call: TRBJ2-2
v_call: TRBV4-2
clone_size: -
d_call: TRBD2
cdr3_aa: CASSQEPGLASGELFF
cdr3_nt: TGTGCCAGCAGCCAAGAACCCGGACTAGCTAGCGGGGAGCTGTTTTTT

j_call: TRBJ1-1
v_call: TRBV6-5
clone_size: -
d_call: TRBD1
cdr3_aa: CASSRDRGPTEAFF
cdr3_nt: TGTGCCAGCAGCAGGGACAGGGGGCCCACTGAAGCTTTCTTT

j_call: TRBJ2-7
v_call: TRBV7-2
clone_size: -
d_call: TRBD1
cdr3_aa: CASSFQGAREQYF
cdr3_nt: TGTGCCAGCAGCTTCCAGGGGGCTAGAGAGCAGTACTTC